This T cell receptor beta chain was sequenced for a study of blood T cells in healthy people across ages (dated by TCRdb to between 2015 and 2017). Regarding the study in general: Template switching captured roughly one uniquely barcoded TCR beta cDNA molecule per two T cells in model experiments. The donors were split into four age groups: young (average around 16 years), middle-aged (39), aged (over 55) and long-lived (roughly 80). Two additional independent replicas of 1 million unique cDNA reads from the same blood draw were analyzed for two donors (one aged 18 to 29 and one aged 80 or older). Using deep sequencing normalized with unique cDNA molecular identifiers, the study measured how TCR beta repertoire diversity changes with age.

The 39 donors, aged 6 to 90 years, were systemically healthy Caucasian individuals from Russia. Each donor gave 9 to 10 milliliters of peripheral blood, collected into EDTA-treated Vacutainer tubes. Ficoll-Paque density-gradient centrifugation was used to isolate PBMCs, with at least 6.5 million obtained per sample. Trizol reagent was used to extract total RNA from the PBMCs, yielding at least 5.5 micrograms per sample. Naive CD45RAhigh/CD27high T cell percentages were measured by flow cytometry on a PBMC aliquot from every donor. In the case of this clonotype: Its binding antigen is unknown. It may be a read error: a sequence one base away is much more abundant.

V and J are truncated by 0 bases and 13 bases respectively, leaving an intervening sequence of 20 bases. Its CDR3 holds 15 amino acids, cysteine through phenylalanine. Only the CDR3 portion is preserved as DNA: 45 bases, with reading frame beginning at the first base. CDR1 and CDR2 (SGDLS, YYNGEE) derive from the germline V gene. The paper as a whole reports these results and caveats: Compared with the aged group, the long-lived group had more naive CD4+ T cells, fewer expanded clones and increased TCR diversity, a pattern suggesting age selection. Conclusive comparison of naive and antigen-experienced compartments was prevented by the profiling of bulk unsorted PBMCs. Observed TCR beta diversity per million T cells fell roughly linearly with age, and a significant reduction was already apparent by age roughly 40. Donor CMV infection status was unknown, potentially confounding age-related changes in expanded clonotypes. There was a strong correlation between observed TCR beta diversity and the percentage of naive T cells measured by flow cytometry. Estimates of total diversity based on one million sequenced T cells were considered lower bounds and underestimates.

The method behind the library was 5' RACE. The reads were generated on an Illumina HiSeq 2500. A second PCR of roughly 7 to 11 cycles was performed with a sample-barcoded 5' primer and a J-beta primer mix. A template-switch 5' adaptor carrying 12 random nucleotides introduced a unique molecular identifier onto each TCR beta cDNA molecule. Each sample yielded at least 2.5 million CDR3-containing paired-end reads. The Mint cDNA synthesis kit, primed by a TRBC-specific oligonucleotide, was used to synthesize first-strand cDNA from all RNA. Following uracil-DNA glycosylase treatment, a first 18-cycle PCR with universal primers M1SS and BC2_uni_R was performed on all cDNA. On the study's bioinformatics: Each sample was normalized by randomly selecting 1 million high-quality reads, each carrying a distinct molecular identifier. Reads with shared molecular identifiers were discarded instead of being binned into consensus sequences. MiTCR, run with a Q25 quality threshold and the strictest error-elimination algorithm, handled CDR3 identification, clonotype clustering and error correction. A nonparametric unseen species model with Euler transformation was used to estimate lower-bound total TCR beta diversity. TCRdb reanalyzed the raw reads on its own, using fastp at Q25 for trimming and MiXCR for clone calling, and kept in-frame beta chains. Each record represents a unique CDR3 protein, reported with the most common genes and DNA among its rows. TCRdb assigned the V and J calls; the authors' analysis was not used. This sample has some 940,000 distinct CDR3 sequences in its table, and almost 30% of those were observed once. About 10% of the sample is in the top ten clones.

This sample was shared with a second study, whose subject was T cells of mothers and their children. The second study's paper adds: The donors were nine systemically healthy Caucasian individuals, made up of three mothers and their six children. cDNA synthesis consumed the entire amount of extracted RNA, loaded at approximately 1.6 ug RNA in each 15 ul reaction. In the second PCR, the M1S primer added sample barcodes and 2-4 random nucleotides. Each mother yielded over 8 million TCR beta CDR3 reads and each child roughly 2.9 million reads. Thymic selection similarly shapes TCR recombination output in related and unrelated pairs, with minor effect from inherited differences. Normalized repertoire overlap in related mother-child pairs was always slightly higher than in unrelated mother-child pairs, but the difference was never significant. With a sensitivity of around 97 clones per million clonotypes, no persistent microchimeric T cell clones were detected. In the study, deep NGS was used to compare the TCR beta repertoires of mothers and children, and features distinguishing related mother-child pairs from unrelated individuals were sought. Mothers averaged about 40 +/- 4 years of age and children averaged roughly 10 +/- 4 years. After adapter ligation was performed with NEBNext reagents, the libraries were sequenced on an Illumina HiSeq 2000 with 100+100 nt paired-end reads. To prevent cross-contamination, the mother and child libraries were prepared a month apart and were sequenced in separate runs. Each donor had between about 500,000 and 2,100,000 distinct TCR beta clonotypes identified. Naive TCR beta clonotypes were estimated from low-frequency clonotypes matched to each donor's FACS-determined naive share, without sorting.

Sequences were obtained from blood. The chain was built from TRBV9 and TRBJ2-1; the D assignment is uncertain and may be TRBD1 or TRBD2, with 5 bases supporting each. The origin of this receptor is a woman aged 35 to 49 in good health. The CDR3 region has the sequence CASSVGNGGRETQFF. In nucleotide form, the sequence is TGTGCCAGCAGCGTAGGAAATGGGGGAAGAGAGACCCAGTTCTTC.